What follows are 13 T cell receptor beta chains derived from one specimen sequenced in a study of shared clonotypes between healthy human individuals. Profiled with immunoSEQ multiplex PCR; TCRdb holds only in-frame clones, not every one. The data contain 760,000 or so clones, 90% to 97% of them singletons. Naive CD8 cells were CD45RO-negative, positively selected for CCR7, excluding terminally differentiated effector memory CD45RA+ cells. Sample: naive CD8+ T cells sorted from blood. The receptors stem from a man under 40 in good health.

DNA of the CDR3: TGTGCCAGCACTTTCGGGACAGGGGCCTACAATGAGCAGTTCTTC. It translates to CASTFGTGAYNEQFF. The rearrangement uses TRBV28 and TRBJ2-1; TRBD1 matches at 10 bases. CDR1 and CDR2 from the germline V gene are MDHEN and SYDVKM. The CDR3 contains 15 residues. Trimming took 7 bases from V and 2 from J; bases not matched to a gene: 5.

A single count supports this clone. This chain connects TRBV5-3 to TRBJ2-5; D is ambiguous. TRBV5-3 is treated as an ORF (open reading frame) with a function not yet certain. V was shortened by 3 bases and J by 5 bases, with 8 bases between the two germline ends. The CDR3 totals 12 residues. The CDR3 bases are TGTGCCAGAAGCTGGATATGGGAGACCCAGTACTTC. Encoded protein: CARSWIWETQYF.

This chain links TRBV13 with TRBJ2-2; D not certain. Trimming shortened V by 0 bases and J by 6 bases, and 8 bases separated the two germline ends. The CDR3 has 14 residues. Germline V gene sequence: CDR1 PRHDT, CDR2 FYEKMQ (reference sequence). This CDR3 reads CASSLGRNPGELFF. CDR3 DNA: TGTGCCAGCAGCTTAGGGCGAAATCCCGGGGAGCTGTTTTTT. The full variable domain, with the rest looked up from reference TRBV13 and TRBJ2-2, is AAGVIQSPRHLIKEKRETATLKCYPIPRHDTVYWYQQGPGQDPQFLISFYEKMQSDKGSIPDRFSAQQFSDYHSELNMSSLELGDSALYFCASSLGRNPGELFFGEGSRLTVL.

The rearrangement joins TRBV5-4 to TRBJ2-1; TRBD2 agrees at 9 bases. Germline V gene data show CDR1 as SGHNT and CDR2 as YYREEE (reference sequence). V dropped 0 bases and J dropped 8; count of bases not matched to a gene: 6. This CDR3 contains 15 residues. CDR3 coding DNA: TGTGCCAGCAGCTTGGATGTTAGCGGGAGCTATGAGCAGTTCTTC. Residues: CASSLDVSGSYEQFF.

The rearrangement links TRBV5-6 to TRBJ2-7; 10 nucleotides line up with TRBD1. Germline V lookup: CDR1 SGHDT, CDR2 YYEEEE. This CDR3 spans 15 amino acids. Trimming at V came to 0 bases and at J to 3 bases, leaving 3 bases not matched to a gene. The DNA of the CDR3 is TGTGCCAGCAGCTTGGGCGGGACAGGGGACTACGAGCAGTACTTC. It is translated as CASSLGGTGDYEQYF. The full variable domain, completed using reference TRBV5-6 and TRBJ2-7, is DAGVTQSPTHLIKTRGQQVTLRCSPKSGHDTVSWYQQALGQGPQFIFQYYEEEERQRGNFPDRFSGHQFPNYSSELNVNALLLGDSALYLCASSLGGTGDYEQYFGPGTRLTVT.

The genes are TRBV29-1 and TRBJ2-7, with 7 bases matching TRBD1. Germline lookup yields CDR1 SQVTM and CDR2 ANQGSEA. CDR3 length equals 14 residues. V was clipped by 7 bases and J by 4 bases; unmatched bases: 13. CDR3 amino acids: CSAEGAQGEYEQYF. The CDR3 bases are TGCAGCGCTGAGGGGGCCCAGGGGGAGTACGAGCAGTACTTC.

The genes are TRBV7-8 and TRBJ2-1, with TRBD1 matching over 8 bases. The CDR3 is 15 amino acids. CDR1 and CDR2 (germline): SGHVS, FQNEAQ. The trim removed 3 bases at V and 3 bases at J, leaving 4 bases unmatched. CDR3 DNA sequence: TGTGCCAGCAGCTTGGACAGGGCTTTCTACAATGAGCAGTTCTTC. Translated: CASSLDRAFYNEQFF.

This chain uses TRBV5-8 with TRBJ2-3, with 9 bases fitting TRBD2. V dropped 1 base and J dropped 2; count of bases not matched to a gene: 2. The CDR3 runs to 15 residues. Germline V gene data show CDR1 as SGHTS and CDR2 as YDEGEE. This CDR3 reads CASSLSSGTTDTQYF. CDR3 nucleotides: TGTGCCAGCAGCTTGTCTAGCGGGACCACAGATACGCAGTATTTT.

This clone was counted once. This rearrangement joins TRBV29-1 to TRBJ2-1, with TRBD1 matching 7 bases. From germline, CDR1 is SQVTM and CDR2 ANQGSEA. The CDR3 has 13 residues. The J segment lost 3 bases and the V segment lost 6 bases, leaving 5 bases of the junction unmatched. CDR3: CSVDRVDYNEQFF. In nucleotides, the CDR3 is TGCAGCGTCGACAGGGTCGACTACAATGAGCAGTTCTTC.

This sequence joins TRBV21-1 and TRBJ2-2; no DNA check was done on the table's D call, TRBD2. TRBV21-1 is a pseudogene segment. The CDR3 loop spans 20 amino acids. CDR3 nucleotides: TGTGCCACCTCCCCCGGGACCCTAGCGAGAGAAGGAAGGGACACCGGGGAGCTGTTTTTT. Its translation: CATSPGTLAREGRDTGELFF.

The chain employs TRBV30 and TRBJ1-2; unclear D gene. With 0 bases removed from V and 8 bases from J, the gap between germline ends came to 13 bases. Germline CDR1 and CDR2: GTSNPN and SVGIG (reference sequence). The CDR3 runs 13 residues. The CDR3: CAWSVESQEGYTF. In DNA, the CDR3 is TGTGCCTGGAGTGTAGAGTCCCAGGAAGGCTACACCTTC.

The gene calls are TRBV5-6 and TRBJ1-5; possible D gene TRBD1, 6 bases. Germline lookup yields CDR1 SGHDT and CDR2 YYEEEE. The CDR3 sequence is 14 residues long. The germline V and J ends were trimmed by 1 base and 6 bases, with 11 bases remaining between them. The CDR3 nucleotides read TGTGCCAGCAGCTTGAGCGGGGGCGGTCAGCCCCAGCATTTT. Protein sequence: CASSLSGGGQPQHF.

This chain connects TRBV5-1 to TRBJ2-5; TRBD1 or TRBD2 may be the D gene (5 bases each). The CDR3 is made up of 15 amino acids. In germline, CDR1 is SGHRS, CDR2 YFSETQ. The V gene lost 1 base and the J gene lost 5 bases, with 15 bases spanning the gap. CDR3 nucleotide sequence: TGCGCCAGCAGCTTGAGTGGGGCGAGGAGGGAGACCCAGTACTTC. Translating it yields CASSLSGARRETQYF.